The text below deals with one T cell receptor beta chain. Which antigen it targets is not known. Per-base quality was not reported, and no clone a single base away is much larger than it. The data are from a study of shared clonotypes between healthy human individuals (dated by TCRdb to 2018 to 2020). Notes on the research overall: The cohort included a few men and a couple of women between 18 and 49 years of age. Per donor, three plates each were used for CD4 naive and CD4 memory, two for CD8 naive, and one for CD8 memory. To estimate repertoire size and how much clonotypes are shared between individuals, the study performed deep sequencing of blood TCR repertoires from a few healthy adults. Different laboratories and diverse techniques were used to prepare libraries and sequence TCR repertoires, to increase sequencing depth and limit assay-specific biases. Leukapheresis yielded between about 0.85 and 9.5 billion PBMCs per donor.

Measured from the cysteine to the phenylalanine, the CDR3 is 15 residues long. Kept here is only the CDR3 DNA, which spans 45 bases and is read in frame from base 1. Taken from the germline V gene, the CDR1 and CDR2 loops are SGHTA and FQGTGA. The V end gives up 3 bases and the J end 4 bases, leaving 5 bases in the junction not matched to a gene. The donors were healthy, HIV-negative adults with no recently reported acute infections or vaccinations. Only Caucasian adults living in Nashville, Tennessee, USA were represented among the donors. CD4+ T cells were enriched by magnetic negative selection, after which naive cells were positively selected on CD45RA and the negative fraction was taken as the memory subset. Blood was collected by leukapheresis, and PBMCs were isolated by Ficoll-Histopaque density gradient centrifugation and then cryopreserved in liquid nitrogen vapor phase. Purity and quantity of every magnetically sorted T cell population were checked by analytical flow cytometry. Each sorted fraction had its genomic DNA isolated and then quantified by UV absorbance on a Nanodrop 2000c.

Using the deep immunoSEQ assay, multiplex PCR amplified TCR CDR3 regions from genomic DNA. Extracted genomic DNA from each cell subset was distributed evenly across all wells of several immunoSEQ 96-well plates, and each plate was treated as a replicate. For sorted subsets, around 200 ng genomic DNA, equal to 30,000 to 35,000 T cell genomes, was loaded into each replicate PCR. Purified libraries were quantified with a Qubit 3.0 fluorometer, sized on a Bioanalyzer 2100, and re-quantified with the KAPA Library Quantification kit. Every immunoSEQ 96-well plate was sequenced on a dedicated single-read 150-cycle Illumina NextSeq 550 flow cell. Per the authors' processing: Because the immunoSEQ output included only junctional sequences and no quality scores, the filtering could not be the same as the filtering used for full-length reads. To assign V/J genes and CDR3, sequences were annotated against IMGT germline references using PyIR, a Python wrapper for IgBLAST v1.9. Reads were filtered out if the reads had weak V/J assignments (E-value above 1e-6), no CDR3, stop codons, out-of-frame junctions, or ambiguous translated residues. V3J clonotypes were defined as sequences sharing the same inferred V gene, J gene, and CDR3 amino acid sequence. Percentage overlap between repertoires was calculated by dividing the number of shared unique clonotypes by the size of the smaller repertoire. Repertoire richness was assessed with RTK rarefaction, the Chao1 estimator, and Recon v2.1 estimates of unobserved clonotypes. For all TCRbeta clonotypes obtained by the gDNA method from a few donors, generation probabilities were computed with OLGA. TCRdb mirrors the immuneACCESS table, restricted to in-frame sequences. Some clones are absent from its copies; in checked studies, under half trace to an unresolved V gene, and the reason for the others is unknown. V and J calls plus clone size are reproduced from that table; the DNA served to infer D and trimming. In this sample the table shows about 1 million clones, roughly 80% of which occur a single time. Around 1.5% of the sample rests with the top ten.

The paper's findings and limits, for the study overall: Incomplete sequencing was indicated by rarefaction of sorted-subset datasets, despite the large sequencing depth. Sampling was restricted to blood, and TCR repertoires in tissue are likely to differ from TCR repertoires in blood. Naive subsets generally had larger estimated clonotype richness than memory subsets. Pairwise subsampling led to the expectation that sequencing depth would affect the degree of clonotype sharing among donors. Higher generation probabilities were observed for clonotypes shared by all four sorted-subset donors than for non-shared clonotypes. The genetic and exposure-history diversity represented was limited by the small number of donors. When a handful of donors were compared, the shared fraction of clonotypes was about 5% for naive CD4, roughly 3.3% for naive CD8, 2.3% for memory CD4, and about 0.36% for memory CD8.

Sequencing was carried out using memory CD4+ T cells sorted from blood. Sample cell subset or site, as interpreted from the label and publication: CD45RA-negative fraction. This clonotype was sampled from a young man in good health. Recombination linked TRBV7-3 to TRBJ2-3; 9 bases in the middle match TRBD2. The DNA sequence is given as TGTGCCAGCAGCTTTCGCGGGGGGGCTGCAGATACGCAGTATTTT. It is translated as CASSFRGGAADTQYF.